This TCR beta chain originates from a study of T-cell reconstitution after alpha-beta-depleted transplantation in children. This clonotype showed up many times. Unique molecular identifiers were incorporated during preparation of the TCRbeta library. In TCRdb, the PCR reads were re-called with MiXCR into one record per CDR3 protein. The sample includes about 230,000 distinct CDR3 sequences, around 12% of them seen just once. V was cut by 4 bases and J by 4 bases, with 14 bases left in between. Germline CDR1 reads SGHAT; CDR2 reads FQNNGV. The CDR3 length is 14 residues. The source of this sequence is a human donor who donated a stem cell graft to a child with acute lymphoblastic leukemia. The specimen was PBMCs from the stem cell graft donor, collected from the stem cell graft. The chain couples TRBV11-2 to TRBJ2-7; the D gene is possibly TRBD2 (5 bases). The CDR3: CASSYNSGQYEQYF. CDR3 coding DNA: TGTGCCAGCAGCTATAACAGCGGCCAATACGAGCAGTACTTC.